This section outlines one T cell receptor beta chain sequence together with its context. The table lists this clone with a few counts. Its recognized antigen is unknown. Base quality data are lacking; no much larger clone is found one base away. Receptors were amplified or captured by the immunoSEQ multiplex PCR assay. The multiplex PCR relied on a mix of 60 forward primers for TCR Vbeta segments and 13 reverse primers for TCR Jbeta segments. The CDR3 region of rearranged TCR beta genes was amplified from genomic DNA by a multiplex PCR assay. The amplified TCR beta libraries were sequenced on the Illumina HiSeq System as 87-base-pair reads. The authors processed their data as follows. Across the 500 to 700 repertoires, a later analysis counted some 80 million unique TCR beta chains, 8.5 million to 12 million of which were shared by at least two donors. To remove PCR and sequencing errors, raw reads were error-corrected and collapsed into unique sequences using a nearest-neighbor algorithm that merged closely related sequences. V, D and J gene segments were assigned by aligning CDR3 sequences to IMGT reference sequences. For a sequence to be retained, a match of at least six nucleotides to both a V gene segment and a J gene segment was required. Rearrangements were classified as productive when the CDR3 lacked stop codons and remained in frame with V and J, and all other rearrangements were classified as non-productive. CDR3 was defined by IMGT convention, running from the second conserved V-encoded cysteine to the conserved J-encoded phenylalanine. The earlier analysis of about 500 of the donors excluded sequences that lacked an unambiguous match to a single V gene segment. In an earlier analysis of 500 to 750 of the donors, V segments were called functional above 56.7% productive rearrangements and were called segregating when the between-donor standard deviation exceeded 5%. A statistical classification framework was built to diagnose cytomegalovirus status from the catalog of TCR beta chain sequences. In a later analysis, V and J genes were assigned by comparing TCR nucleotide sequences against IMGT/GENE-DB human TR gene sequences. The TCRdist pipeline was used in a later analysis to assign CDR3 sequences and most-parsimonious VDJ recombination scenarios. In a later analysis, every TCR beta chain was defined by the combination of its CDR3 amino acid sequence and its V-gene family, and reads without a unique V-gene family were dropped. A later analysis removed several hundred highly shared, low-generation-probability nucleotide sequences to deal with suspected cross-contamination and a sequencing artifact. In a later analysis, a clonal expansion index for each public chain was calculated from normalized within-repertoire ranks of inferred template counts. In a later analysis, generation probabilities were computed with a VDJ recombination model fitted to out-of-frame rearrangements, and the resulting probabilities were checked against IGoR. Hypergeometric tests were used in a later analysis to score TCR-TCR, TCR-HLA and TCR-CMV co-occurrence, with a repertoire-size bias correction applied to the TCR pairs. To estimate false discovery rates, a later analysis permuted the HLA or CMV assignments 20 times. In a later analysis, co-occurring TCRs were grouped using DBSCAN, and TCRdist sequence similarity was added for clustering within HLA-allele-positive subsets. For co-occurrence clustering, repertoires with fewer than 30,000 or more than 120,000 public chains were excluded, along with 5 or 6 repertoires with anomalous nucleotide sharing. Drawn from immuneACCESS, this table holds only the in-frame rearrangements with V and J called that TCRdb kept. Clones are partly lost; checked studies trace under half to an unresolved V gene and leave the rest unexplained. V and J calls and clone size are those listed in that table; D and trimming were worked out from the DNA. The sample table records around 150,000 clones; roughly 9.6% of these occur just once. The top ten clones comprise roughly 6.4% of the sample.

This sample is drawn from a study of cytomegalovirus exposure and HLA in healthy donors (dated by TCRdb to between 2016 and 2019). Looking at the study overall: According to an earlier analysis of 550 to 750 of the donors, about 179 million T cells yielded 100 million or so unique TCR beta sequences and about 280 Gb of sequence data. Approximately 300 gigabases of sequencing data and approximately 84 million unique TCR sequences were included in an early release covering 550 to 800 HLA-typed donors. Among the roughly 410 genotyped donors, more than 70% belonged to the genetic ancestry cluster associated with self-reported Caucasian donors. The aim of the study was to test whether cataloging public T cell receptors could identify signatures of past pathogen exposure. Using immunosequencing, the study profiled T cell repertoires from roughly 650 subjects and related those repertoires to cytomegalovirus serostatus. Along with the roughly 670-subject first cohort, a separate validation cohort of around 110 different subjects was used. The study combined high-throughput TCR immunosequencing, statistical association of individual TCRs with disease status, and machine learning to predict cytomegalovirus infection status. In a later analysis, previously published TCR beta repertoires from 670 or so donors were re-analyzed and high-resolution HLA genotyping was added so that TCR occurrence patterns could be studied. In the later analysis, no new phenotypic data were used to find candidate immune exposures; instead, reliance was placed on TCR beta sequences and their occurrence across donors. In an earlier analysis of a few hundred of the donors, high-throughput TCR beta sequencing was used to judge whether each TCR beta V gene segment behaved as functional or pseudogenic. Donor age, sex, ethnicity and CMV serostatus were compiled alongside the repertoire data. In a later genetic analysis, genome-wide SNP genotypes for 398 of the 666 donors were used, and that subset was treated as a discovery cohort. All discovery cohort repertoires had been generated on a single sequencing platform. Both class I and class II loci were covered by HLA typing, at four-digit resolution. Typing coverage differed by locus: A, B, C, DRB1 and DQB1 were typed in roughly 620-630 donors, DQA1 in about 510, DPA1 in some 610, and DPB1 in about 450. Four to six DR-DQ haplotypes were handled as single units for association and clustering because linkage in the cohort was strong. On average, 235,054 unique TCR beta nucleotide sequences were sequenced per donor among several hundred genotyped donors of the cohort, with roughly 18% of those sequences being non-productive.

Overall study results and their limits: In a later analysis, most CMV-associated TCR beta chains were found to appear HLA-restricted, with HLA associations seemingly driven largely by CMV exposure. An association between a missense DCLRE1C variant and V-gene and J-gene trimming of TCR beta chains was found in a later genetic analysis and replicated in an independent cohort. According to a later analysis, TCR association rates differed among HLA loci, with DRB1 alleles showing the most associated TCRs and HLA-C alleles showing the fewest. The classifier was reported to diagnose cytomegalovirus status with high specificity and sensitivity in both the original and validation cohorts. CMV serostatus was the only immune exposure information available for the cohort. An earlier analysis of around 540 of the donors showed that most TCR beta V segments appeared in productive rearrangements either about 87% or about 30% of the time, which broadly matched IMGT annotations. In vitro tests confirmed that a few of the cytomegalovirus-associated TCR beta chains recognize cytomegalovirus antigens. Because some donors lacked HLA typing at each locus, the association tests relied only on the typed subset. In a later analysis, HLA-associated TCR beta chains were found to be more clonally expanded and to have lower generation probabilities than equally common non-associated chains. The 87-base-pair reads could not distinguish some IMGT-functional V segments, including TRBV6-2 and TRBV6-3, so those segments were excluded. According to the authors, the approach could potentially be generalized to other disease states and immunological phenotypes. When HLA alleles, especially DR and DQ, strongly co-occurred, attributing TCR associations to individual alleles was difficult. Because counts were too low, roughly 16 rarely observed V segments, including chromosome 9 orphons, were left out of the earlier analysis of roughly 600 of the donors. A further reported finding was that TCR beta sequences accurately predicted the HLA-A and HLA-B alleles for most subjects in the first cohort. Correlated functional status among segregating V segments might be attributable to linkage disequilibrium, but an unknown experimental factor could not be ruled out. The sequencing pipeline was judged likely to have produced a cluster of highly shared sequence variants as a technical artifact. Several of the top co-occurrence clusters appeared to be linked to parvovirus B19, influenza, CMV and Epstein-Barr virus, according to a later analysis. The study listed 164 TCR beta chains as associated with cytomegalovirus. While some public TCRs were present in many individuals, most TCR sequences turned up only very rarely across donors. Presence/absence analyses assumed roughly uniform sequencing depth across donors, an assumption that may not hold. In this cohort, only TCR beta chains were sequenced, and detectable features were limited by the absence of alpha or paired-chain data. At a false discovery rate of 0.05, a later analysis linked 16,951 TCR beta sequences to specific HLA alleles. Compared with the approximately 670-donor mean, donors in an Asian-associated ancestry cluster had fewer N-insertions in productive TCRs, according to a later genetic analysis.

The cohort was made up of roughly 670 healthy bone marrow donors. Cohort members were all nominally healthy when sampled, although unrecorded immune exposures were likely present. The donor was CMV seropositive and belonged to the group of 250 to 300 seropositive cohort members. A peripheral blood sample was collected from each donor, and TCR beta sequencing was performed on peripheral blood mononuclear cells. The Qiagen DNeasy Blood Extraction Kit was used to extract genomic DNA from the blood cell samples. V is clipped by 2 bases and J by 4 bases, and the sequence between their germline boundaries is 18 bases long. CDR1 and CDR2, looked up from the germline V gene, are SGHRS and YFSETQ. The CDR3, from cysteine to phenylalanine, totals 16 residues. CDR3 DNA is the only sequence kept; it has 48 bases, read in frame from the first base.

The sequence came from a woman aged 40 to 55 in good health and CMV-seropositive. Sequencing was carried out using PBMCs. The sequence is built from TRBV5-1 and TRBJ1-1; TRBD1 is perhaps the D gene, given 5 matching bases. This receptor has the CDR3 CASSFLGRGTGTEAFF. The DNA reads as follows: TGCGCCAGCAGCTTTCTAGGGAGGGGCACTGGCACTGAAGCTTTCTTT.